This T cell receptor (beta chain) was observed in a study of blood T cell repertoires in COVID-19. On the study more broadly: The cDNA or gDNA used as material had been derived from T cells, B-cell-depleted T cells, or PBMCs.

Sequencing was performed with immunoSEQ multiplex PCR; in TCRdb, only in-frame clones are kept and a portion is missing. This repertoire shows over 100,000 clones, about 81% found once; its top ten account for 7.9%. The CDR3 extends over 14 amino acids. CDR1 is MNHEY and CDR2 is SVGAGI in the germline V gene. V was clipped by 6 bases and J by 0 bases, with 9 bases between them. This clonotype was obtained from a man aged 65-85 years with acute or convalescent COVID-19. Material: peripheral blood. The chain couples TRBV6-5 to TRBJ1-3; D uncertain. CDR3 nucleotides: TGTGCCAGCAGACAACGGAGCTCTGGAAACACCATATATTTT. The encoded protein is CASRQRSSGNTIYF.